This T cell receptor (beta chain) was sequenced for a study of control samples from healthy donors and cancer patients. The CDR3 sequence is 17 residues long. The V end was cut by 9 bases, the J end by 0 bases, with 22 bases between. CDR1 and CDR2 from the germline V gene are KGHDR and SFDVKD. Using immunoSEQ multiplex PCR, the repertoire was profiled, and TCRdb retains in-frame clones only, with some absent. The profile covers 130,000 or so clones, with 75% to 95% appearing a single time and roughly 2.5% taken by the ten largest. The clonotype comes from a man aged 40-55 years in good health. The V call is TRBV24-1, the J call TRBJ1-1; D is perhaps TRBD1 (6 bases). Source material: blood. CDR3 bases: TGTGCCACCGGCGGACAGCAGGAGAGTTCCCTGAACACTGAAGCTTTCTTT. This translates into CATGGQQESSLNTEAFF.